This T cell receptor beta chain originates from a study of shared clonotypes between healthy human individuals. The deep-level immunoSEQ assay was used. Data came from immunoSEQ multiplex PCR; TCRdb stores just in-frame clones and leaves some out. In the table there are around 2,100,000 clones, about 95% of which are singletons. This clone was picked up one time. V lost 0 bases and J 9 bases, leaving 12 bases between the germline ends. The germline V gene has CDR1 LGHNA and CDR2 YSLEER. The CDR3 is 14 residues long. CD45RO-negative, CCR7-selected cells formed the naive CD8 fraction, which excluded terminally differentiated effector memory CD45RA+ cells.

This receptor was taken from a man aged 18 to 35 in good health. Sequenced material: naive CD8+ T cells sorted from blood. The rearrangement joins TRBV4-3 to TRBJ2-1; no firm D call. CDR3 protein: CASSQDADLVEQFF. CDR3 in DNA: TGCGCCAGCAGCCAAGACGCGGACCTAGTTGAGCAGTTCTTC.